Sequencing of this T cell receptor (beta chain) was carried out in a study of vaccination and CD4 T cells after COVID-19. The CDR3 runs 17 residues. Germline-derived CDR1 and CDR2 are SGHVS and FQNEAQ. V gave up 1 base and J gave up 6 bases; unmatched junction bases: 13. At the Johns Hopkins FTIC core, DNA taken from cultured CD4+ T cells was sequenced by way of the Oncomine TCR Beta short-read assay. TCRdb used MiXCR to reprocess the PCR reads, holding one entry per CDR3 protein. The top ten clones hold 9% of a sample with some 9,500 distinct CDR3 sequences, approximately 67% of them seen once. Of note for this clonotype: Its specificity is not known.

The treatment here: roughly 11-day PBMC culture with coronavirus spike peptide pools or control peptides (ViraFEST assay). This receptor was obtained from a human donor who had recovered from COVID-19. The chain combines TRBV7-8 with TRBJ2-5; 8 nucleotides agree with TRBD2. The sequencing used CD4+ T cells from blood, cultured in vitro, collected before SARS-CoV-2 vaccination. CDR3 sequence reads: CASSLGFIGRASKTQYF. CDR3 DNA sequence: TGTGCCAGCAGCTTAGGCTTTATCGGGAGGGCCTCTAAGACCCAGTACTTC.